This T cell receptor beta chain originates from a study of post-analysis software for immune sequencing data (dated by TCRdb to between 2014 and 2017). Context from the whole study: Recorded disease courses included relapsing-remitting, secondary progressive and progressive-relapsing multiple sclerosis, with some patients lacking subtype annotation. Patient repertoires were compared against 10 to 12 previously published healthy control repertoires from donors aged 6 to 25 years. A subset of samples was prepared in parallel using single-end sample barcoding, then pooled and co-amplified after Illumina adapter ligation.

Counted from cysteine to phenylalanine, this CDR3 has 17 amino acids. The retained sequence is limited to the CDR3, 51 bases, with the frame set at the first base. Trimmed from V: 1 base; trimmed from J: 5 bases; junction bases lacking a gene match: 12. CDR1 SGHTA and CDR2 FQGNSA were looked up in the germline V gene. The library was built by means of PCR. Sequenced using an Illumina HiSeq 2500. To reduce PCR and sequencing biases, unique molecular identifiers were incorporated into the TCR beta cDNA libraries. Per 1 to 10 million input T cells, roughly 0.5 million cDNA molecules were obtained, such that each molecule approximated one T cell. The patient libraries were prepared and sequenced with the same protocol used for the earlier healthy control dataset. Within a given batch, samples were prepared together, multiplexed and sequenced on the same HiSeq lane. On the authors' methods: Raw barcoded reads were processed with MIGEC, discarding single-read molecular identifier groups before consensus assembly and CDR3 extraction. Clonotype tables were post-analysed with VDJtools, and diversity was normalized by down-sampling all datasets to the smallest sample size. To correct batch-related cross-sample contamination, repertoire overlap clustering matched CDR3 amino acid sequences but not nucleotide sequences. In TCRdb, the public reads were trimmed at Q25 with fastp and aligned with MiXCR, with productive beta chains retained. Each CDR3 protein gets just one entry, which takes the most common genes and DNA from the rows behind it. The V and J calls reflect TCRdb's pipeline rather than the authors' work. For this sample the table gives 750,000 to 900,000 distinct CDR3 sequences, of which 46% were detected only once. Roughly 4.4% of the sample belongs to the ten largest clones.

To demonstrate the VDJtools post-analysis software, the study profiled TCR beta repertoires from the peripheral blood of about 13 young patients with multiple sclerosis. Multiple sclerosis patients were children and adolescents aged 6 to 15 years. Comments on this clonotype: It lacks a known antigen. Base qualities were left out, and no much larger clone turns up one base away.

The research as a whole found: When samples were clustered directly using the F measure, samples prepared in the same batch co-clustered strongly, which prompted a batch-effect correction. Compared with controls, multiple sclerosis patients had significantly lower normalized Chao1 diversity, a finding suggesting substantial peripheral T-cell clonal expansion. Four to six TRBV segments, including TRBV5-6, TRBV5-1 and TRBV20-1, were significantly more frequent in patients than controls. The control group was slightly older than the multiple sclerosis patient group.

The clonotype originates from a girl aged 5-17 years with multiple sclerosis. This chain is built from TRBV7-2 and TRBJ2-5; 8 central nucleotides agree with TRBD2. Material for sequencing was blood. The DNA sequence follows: TGTGCCAGCAGCTTAGTAGGACGGGAGGGCCTCCACGAGACCCAGTACTTC. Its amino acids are CASSLVGREGLHETQYF.